The 10 T cell receptor beta chains in this list originate from one sample, sequenced in a study of blood T cell repertoires in COVID-19. Here immunoSEQ multiplex PCR was the method, and the copy in TCRdb shows in-frame clones only, minus some. Among approximately 360,000 clones, around 91% were seen once, and the ten largest hold 5% to 8.5%. Specimen: peripheral blood. The receptors were sampled from a man aged 18-30 years with active or convalescent COVID-19.

This rearrangement joins TRBV7-9 to TRBJ2-2; possible D gene TRBD2, 6 bases. Germline V CDR1 and CDR2: SEHNR, FQNEAQ (reference sequence). This CDR3 is built from 13 residues. The V end was cut by 8 bases, the J end by 16 bases, with 23 bases between. CDR3 in amino acids: CASLPTEAGRQFF. The CDR3 DNA reads TGTGCCAGCCTACCGACCGAAGCGGGCCGACAGTTTTTT.

V and J are TRBV6-5 and TRBJ2-5; D unclear. The CDR3 sequence is 11 residues long. CDR1 and CDR2 from the germline V gene are MNHEY and SVGAGI. V was trimmed by 2 bases and J by 8 bases, leaving 6 bases between them. DNA for the CDR3: TGTGCCAGCAGTTACATGTCAACCCAGTACTTC. This codes for CASSYMSTQYF.

This chain uses TRBV6-5 with TRBJ1-4; the match to TRBD1 covers 8 bases. V lost 6 bases, J lost 2 bases, and 2 bases stayed unmatched. The CDR3 loop spans 14 amino acids. CDR1 and CDR2 from the germline V gene are MNHEY and SVGAGI. CDR3 sequence reads: CASSWDRTNEKLFF. Here the CDR3 DNA reads TGTGCCAGCAGCTGGGACAGGACTAATGAAAAACTGTTTTTT.

This clone occurred once. V usage is TRBV3-1 (or the pseudogene TRBV3-2) and J usage is TRBJ2-2; 9 nucleotides line up with TRBD2. Unmatched junction bases numbered 6, after V lost 0 bases and J lost 7 bases. CDR1 and CDR2 from the germline V gene are LGHDT and YNNKEL (reference sequence). This CDR3 is built from 16 residues. Here the CDR3 reads CASSQEAGGPLGELFF. CDR3 DNA sequence: TGTGCCAGCAGCCAAGAGGCGGGGGGGCCGCTCGGGGAGCTGTTTTTT.

This chain joins TRBV15 and TRBJ2-3; unclear D gene. The CDR3 runs 15 residues. Trimming removed 1 base at V and 0 bases at J, with 8 bases between. Germline lookup yields CDR1 LNHNV and CDR2 YYDKDF (reference sequence). The DNA of the CDR3 is TGTGCCACCAGCAGAGTTCGCGGAAGCACAGATACGCAGTATTTT. Its translation: CATSRVRGSTDTQYF.

The V gene is TRBV28, the J gene TRBJ2-7; 8 bases align to TRBD1. The CDR3 runs 17 residues. V lost 5 bases, J lost 3 bases, and 15 bases stayed unmatched. Germline CDR1 reads MDHEN; CDR2 reads SYDVKM. The DNA of the CDR3 is TGTGCCAGCAGTGAACGAGGGCAGGGGGCGCATAACTACGAGCAGTACTTC. It is translated as CASSERGQGAHNYEQYF.

The chain is built from TRBV20-1 and TRBJ1-2, with 8 bases aligning to TRBD1. The germline CDR1 and CDR2 sequences are DFQATT and SNEGSKA (reference sequence). This CDR3 region has 11 residues. V shed 6 bases, J shed 6 bases, and the junction held 3 bases outside the gene matches. The CDR3 DNA is TGCAGTGCACGACAGGGGAATGGCTACACCTTC. Translating gives CSARQGNGYTF.

This sequence joins TRBV7-6 and TRBJ2-3; tentative D call: TRBD1 (5 bases). In germline, CDR1 is SGHVS, CDR2 FNYEAQ. The CDR3 consists of 15 residues. The germline V and J ends were trimmed by 5 bases and 3 bases, with 15 bases remaining between them. Here the CDR3 DNA reads TGTGCCAGCAGCACAAGGACAACGAGGACAGATACGCAGTATTTT. This encodes CASSTRTTRTDTQYF.

The gene calls are TRBV18 and TRBJ1-3; maybe TRBD1 (5 bases). The CDR3 has 14 residues. With 10 bases removed from V and 2 bases from J, the gap between germline ends came to 15 bases. CDR1 and CDR2 from the germline V gene are KGHSH and LQKENI. This CDR3 reads CATSAGGTGNTIYF. CDR3 in DNA: TGTGCCACCTCCGCTGGGGGGACTGGAAACACCATATATTTT.

This chain connects TRBV29-1 to TRBJ2-5; D is perhaps TRBD2 (6 bases). V was trimmed by 6 bases and J by 0 bases, leaving 11 bases between them. This CDR3 comprises 13 residues. CDR1 is SQVTM, CDR2 ANQGSEA, per germline. For the CDR3, the DNA is TGCAGCGTAGGCGGGGTGTACCAAGAGACCCAGTACTTC. Residues: CSVGGVYQETQYF. Based on the CDR3 plus reference TRBV29-1 and TRBJ2-5, the full variable domain is SAVISQKPSRDICQRGTSLTIQCQVDSQVTMMFWYRQQPGQSLTLIATANQGSEATYESGFVIDKFPISRPNLTFSTLTVSNMSPEDSSIYLCSVGGVYQETQYFGPGTRLLVL.